What follows are 15 T cell receptor beta chains derived from one specimen sequenced in a study of cytomegalovirus exposure and HLA in healthy donors. Measured with immunoSEQ multiplex PCR; TCRdb has only the in-frame clones, and not every one. The repertoire holds 120,000 or so clones, with 80% to 90% as singletons. Material for sequencing was PBMCs. These receptors came from a woman under 30 in good health and CMV-seronegative.

The chain employs TRBV19 and TRBJ1-1, with TRBD1 matching over 7 bases. The germline V gene encodes CDR1 LNHDA and CDR2 SQIVND (reference sequence). The CDR3 contains 14 residues. Unmatched junction bases numbered 8, after V lost 7 bases and J lost 3 bases. This CDR3 is CASNRGQHHTEAFF. CDR3 sequence (DNA): TGTGCCAGTAATAGGGGACAGCATCACACTGAAGCTTTCTTT.

The genes are TRBV18 and TRBJ1-5; D is undetermined. V gave up 1 base and J gave up 2 bases, with 9 bases separating them. CDR1 is KGHSH, CDR2 LQKENI, per germline. The CDR3 has 15 residues. This CDR3 is CASSPQGSGNQPQHF. The CDR3 DNA reads TGTGCCAGCTCACCACAGGGTAGCGGCAATCAGCCCCAGCATTTT. Full variable domain (rest looked up from reference TRBV18 and TRBJ1-5): NAGVMQNPRHLVRRRGQEARLRCSPMKGHSHVYWYRQLPEEGLKFMVYLQKENIIDESGMPKERFSAEFPKEGPSILRIQQVVRGDSAAYFCASSPQGSGNQPQHFGDGTRLSIL.

The CDR3 bases are TGTGCCAGCAGCCAAGACTGGTCGGGAGGTATAACCGGGGAGCTGTTTTTT. This codes for CASSQDWSGGITGELFF. This chain links TRBV4-2 with TRBJ2-2; 7 positions agree with TRBD2. The germline gives CDR1 LGHNA, CDR2 YNFKEQ. The CDR3 consists of 17 residues. V dropped 0 bases and J dropped 5; count of bases not matched to a gene: 9.

This chain joins TRBV5-8 and TRBJ1-6; 9 bases match TRBD1. The germline V gene encodes CDR1 SGHTS and CDR2 YDEGEE. J was trimmed by 11 bases and V by 2 bases; bases with no gene match: 5. The CDR3 has 14 residues. The CDR3, as DNA: TGTGCCAGCAGCTTTGGACAGGGGAGGCCACCCCTCCACTTT. It yields the protein CASSFGQGRPPLHF.

J is TRBJ2-7 and V is TRBV5-4; 12 bases fit TRBD1. CDR1 and CDR2 from the germline V gene are SGHNT and YYREEE (reference sequence). This CDR3 has 16 residues. The ends lost 4 bases at V and 4 bases at J; junction bases unmatched: 9. The CDR3 sequence is CASSPRGQGAGYEQYF. CDR3 nucleotides: TGTGCCAGCAGCCCGCGGGGACAGGGGGCAGGATACGAGCAGTACTTC.

The chain combines TRBV11-3 with TRBJ2-2; 7 bases are shared with TRBD1. V lost 4 bases, J lost 5 bases, and 1 base stayed unmatched. Germline values: CDR1 SGHNT, CDR2 YENEEA. The CDR3 has 13 amino acids. CDR3: CASSSGQTGELFF. CDR3 bases: TGTGCCAGCAGCTCGGGACAGACCGGGGAGCTGTTTTTT.

The chain is built from TRBV28 and TRBJ1-4; the D gene is possibly TRBD1 (6 bases). Germline V gene lookup returns CDR1 MDHEN and CDR2 SYDVKM. Trimming removed 3 bases from V and 0 bases from J, with 8 bases in between. This CDR3 region has 15 residues. The DNA of the CDR3 is TGTGCCAGCAGTTTGCAGGGGTCAACTAATGAAAAACTGTTTTTT. It codes for CASSLQGSTNEKLFF.

The genes are TRBV5-1 and TRBJ1-2; no reliable D call. Germline V gene data show CDR1 as SGHRS and CDR2 as YFSETQ. V was pared by 0 bases and J by 10 bases, with 10 bases between. CDR3 length equals 12 residues. The CDR3 protein is CASSLDTMDYTF. The CDR3 nucleotides are TGCGCCAGCAGCTTGGATACTATGGACTACACCTTC.

The rearrangement joins TRBV15 to TRBJ2-1; 7 bases agree with TRBD2. This CDR3 is built from 13 residues. Trimming at V came to 4 bases and at J to 9 bases, leaving 6 bases not matched to a gene. CDR1 is LNHNV, CDR2 YYDKDF, per germline (reference sequence). DNA of the CDR3: TGTGCCACCAGCAAGCCTTGGGGGGGTGAGCAGTTCTTC. Its translation: CATSKPWGGEQFF.

The chain is built from TRBV27 and TRBJ2-7, with D maybe TRBD1 (6 bases). The germline gives CDR1 MNHEY, CDR2 SMNVEV (reference sequence). V lost 1 base to trimming and J lost 4 bases, with 14 bases between them. The CDR3 is 15 residues long. The CDR3 DNA follows: TGTGCCAGCAGTTTATTCCCGACAACAGGGTACGAGCAGTACTTC. Its translation is CASSLFPTTGYEQYF.

The chain couples TRBV6-5 to TRBJ1-1, with 7 bases identical to TRBD1. Trimming removed 6 bases from V and 2 bases from J; junction bases left unmatched: 9. CDR3 length: 15 amino acids. Germline V CDR1 and CDR2: MNHEY, SVGAGI. Written as DNA, the CDR3 is TGTGCCAGCAGAATGACAGGGAGGCTAAACACTGAAGCTTTCTTT. Translation gives CASRMTGRLNTEAFF.

The sample holds one count of this clone. The chain uses TRBV19 and TRBJ2-5, with D maybe TRBD1 (6 bases). Germline V gives CDR1 LNHDA, CDR2 SQIVND (reference sequence). This CDR3 contains 12 residues. Trimming shortened V by 5 bases and J by 11 bases, and 15 bases separated the two germline ends. For the CDR3, the DNA is TGTGCCAGTAGTGCATCAGGGGTTCCGCAGTACTTC. This encodes CASSASGVPQYF.

This clone has just one count. The chain combines TRBV5-8 with TRBJ1-6; D remains ambiguous. Germline CDR1 is SGHTS and CDR2 is YDEGEE. The CDR3 has 11 residues. Trimming took 6 bases from V and 5 from J, leaving 3 bases between them. The CDR3 DNA reads as TGTGCCAGCAACAATAATTCACCCCTCCACTTT. It encodes CASNNNSPLHF.

V usage is TRBV4-2 and J usage is TRBJ2-3, with 7 bases fitting TRBD2. The CDR3 runs to 14 residues. V shed 6 bases, J shed 2 bases, and the junction held 5 bases outside the gene matches. Per germline, CDR1 LGHNA and CDR2 YNFKEQ. The CDR3 spells CASRPGTTTDTQYF. The DNA of the CDR3 is TGTGCCAGCAGGCCCGGGACTACCACAGATACGCAGTATTTT.

The CDR3 region is CASSSRLAGGRETQYF. CDR3 in DNA: TGTGCCAGCAGCTCAAGACTAGCGGGGGGGAGGGAGACCCAGTACTTC. The chain carries TRBV5-4 and TRBJ2-5; 14 bases line up with TRBD2. CDR1 and CDR2 (germline): SGHNT, YYREEE (reference sequence). The V segment lost 3 bases and the J segment 5 bases; nucleotides outside the gene matches: 6. The CDR3 consists of 16 residues.